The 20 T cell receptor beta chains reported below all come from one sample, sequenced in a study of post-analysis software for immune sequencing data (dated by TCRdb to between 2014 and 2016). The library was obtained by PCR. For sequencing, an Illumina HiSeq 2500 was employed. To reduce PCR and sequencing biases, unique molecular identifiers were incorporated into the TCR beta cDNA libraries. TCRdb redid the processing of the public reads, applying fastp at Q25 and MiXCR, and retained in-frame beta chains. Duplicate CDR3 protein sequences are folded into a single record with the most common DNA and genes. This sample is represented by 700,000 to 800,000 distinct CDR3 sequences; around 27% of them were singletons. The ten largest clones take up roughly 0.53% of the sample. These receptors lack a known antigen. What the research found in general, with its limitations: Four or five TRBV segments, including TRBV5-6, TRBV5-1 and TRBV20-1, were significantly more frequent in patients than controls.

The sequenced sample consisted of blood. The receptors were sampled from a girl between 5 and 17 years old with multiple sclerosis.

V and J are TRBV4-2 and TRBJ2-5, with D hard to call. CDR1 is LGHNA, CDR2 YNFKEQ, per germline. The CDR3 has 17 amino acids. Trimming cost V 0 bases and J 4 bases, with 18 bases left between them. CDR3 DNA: TGTGCCAGCAGCCAAGAAGACTCCAGTGGGGTTGGAGAGACCCAGTACTTC. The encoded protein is CASSQEDSSGVGETQYF.

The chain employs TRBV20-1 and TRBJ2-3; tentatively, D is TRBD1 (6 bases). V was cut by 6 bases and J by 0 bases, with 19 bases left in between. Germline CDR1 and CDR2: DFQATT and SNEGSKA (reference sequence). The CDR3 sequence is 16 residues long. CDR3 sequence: CSAPESRGLSTDTQYF. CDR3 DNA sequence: TGCAGTGCCCCCGAATCCAGGGGATTAAGCACAGATACGCAGTATTTT.

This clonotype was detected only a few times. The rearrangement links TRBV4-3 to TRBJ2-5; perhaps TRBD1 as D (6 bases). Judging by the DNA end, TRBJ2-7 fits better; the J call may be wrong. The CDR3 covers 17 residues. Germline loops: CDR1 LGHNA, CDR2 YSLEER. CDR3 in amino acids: CASSQDLRGSSLREQYF. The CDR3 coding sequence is TGCGCCAGCAGCCAAGATCTTAGGGGGAGCAGTCTCCGCGAGCAGTACTTC.

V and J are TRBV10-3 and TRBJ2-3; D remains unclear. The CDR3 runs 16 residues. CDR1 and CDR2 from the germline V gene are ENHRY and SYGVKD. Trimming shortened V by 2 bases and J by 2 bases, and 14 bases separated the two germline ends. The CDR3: CAISERWTLDTDTQYF. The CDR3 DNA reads TGTGCCATCAGTGAGCGATGGACGCTGGACACAGATACGCAGTATTTT.

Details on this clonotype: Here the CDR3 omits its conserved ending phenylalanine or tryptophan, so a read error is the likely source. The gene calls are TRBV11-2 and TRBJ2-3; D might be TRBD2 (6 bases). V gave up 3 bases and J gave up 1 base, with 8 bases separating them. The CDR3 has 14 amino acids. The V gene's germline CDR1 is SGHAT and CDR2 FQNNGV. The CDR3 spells CASSFSGRTDTQYL. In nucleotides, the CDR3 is TGTGCCAGCAGCTTTAGCGGCCGCACAGATACGCAGTATTTG.

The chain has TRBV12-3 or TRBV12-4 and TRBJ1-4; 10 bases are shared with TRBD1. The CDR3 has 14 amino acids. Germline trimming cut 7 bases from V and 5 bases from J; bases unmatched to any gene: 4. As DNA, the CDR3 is TGTGCCAGCACCACGGGACAGGGGAATGAAAAACTGTTTTTT. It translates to CASTTGQGNEKLFF.

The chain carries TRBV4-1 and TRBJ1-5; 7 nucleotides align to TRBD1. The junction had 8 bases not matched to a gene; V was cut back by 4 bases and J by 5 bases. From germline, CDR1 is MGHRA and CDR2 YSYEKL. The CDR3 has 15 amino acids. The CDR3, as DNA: TGCGCCAGCAGCCGAGACAGGGTCGAGGATCAGCCCCAGCATTTT. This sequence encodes CASSRDRVEDQPQHF.

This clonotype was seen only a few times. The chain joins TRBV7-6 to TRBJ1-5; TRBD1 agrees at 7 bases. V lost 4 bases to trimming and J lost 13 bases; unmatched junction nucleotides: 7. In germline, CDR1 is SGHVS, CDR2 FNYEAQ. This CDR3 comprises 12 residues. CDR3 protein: CASSSRGGTQHF. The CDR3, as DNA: TGTGCCAGCAGCTCCCGAGGGGGCACGCAGCATTTT.

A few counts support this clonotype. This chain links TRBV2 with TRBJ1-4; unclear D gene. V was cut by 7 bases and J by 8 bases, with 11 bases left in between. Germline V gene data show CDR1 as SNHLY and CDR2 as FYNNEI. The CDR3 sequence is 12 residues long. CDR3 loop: CASIGQPEKLFF. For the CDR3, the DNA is TGTGCCAGCATCGGTCAACCCGAAAAACTGTTTTTT.

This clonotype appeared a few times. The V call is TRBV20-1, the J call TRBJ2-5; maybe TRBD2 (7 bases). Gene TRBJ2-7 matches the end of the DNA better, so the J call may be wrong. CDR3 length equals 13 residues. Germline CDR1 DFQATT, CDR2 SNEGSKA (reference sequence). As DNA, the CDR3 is TGCAGTGCCCCTGGGGGGGGGCGGTACGAGCAGTACTTC. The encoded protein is CSAPGGGRYEQYF.

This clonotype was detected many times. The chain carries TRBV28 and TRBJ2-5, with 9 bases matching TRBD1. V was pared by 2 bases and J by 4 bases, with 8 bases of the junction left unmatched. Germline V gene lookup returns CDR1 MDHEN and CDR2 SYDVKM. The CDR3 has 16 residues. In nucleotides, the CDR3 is TGTGCCAGCAGTTTACTGGGACAGGGAGTCAGAGAGACCCAGTACTTC. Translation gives CASSLLGQGVRETQYF.

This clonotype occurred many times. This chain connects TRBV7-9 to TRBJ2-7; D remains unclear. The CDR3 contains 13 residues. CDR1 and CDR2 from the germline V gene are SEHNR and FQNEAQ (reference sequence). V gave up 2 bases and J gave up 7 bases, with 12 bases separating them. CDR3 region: CASSLPNDLEQYF. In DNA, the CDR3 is TGTGCCAGCAGCTTACCAAACGACCTTGAGCAGTACTTC.

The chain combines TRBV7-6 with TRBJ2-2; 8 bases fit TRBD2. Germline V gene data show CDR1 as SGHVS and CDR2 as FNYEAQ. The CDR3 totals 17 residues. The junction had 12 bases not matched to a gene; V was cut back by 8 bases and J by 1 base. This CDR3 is CASRLTKAGVNTGELFF. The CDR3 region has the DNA TGTGCCAGCCGACTGACCAAAGCGGGAGTGAACACCGGGGAGCTGTTTTTT.

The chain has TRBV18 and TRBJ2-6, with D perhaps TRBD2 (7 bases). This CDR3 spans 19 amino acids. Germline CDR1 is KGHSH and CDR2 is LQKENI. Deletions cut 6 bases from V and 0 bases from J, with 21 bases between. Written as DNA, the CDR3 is TGTGCCAGCTCCTTCGATACGGGGGGCGCAGGCTCTGGGGCCAACGTCCTGACTTTC. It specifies CASSFDTGGAGSGANVLTF. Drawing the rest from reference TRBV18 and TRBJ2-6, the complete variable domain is NAGVMQNPRHLVRRRGQEARLRCSPMKGHSHVYWYRQLPEEGLKFMVYLQKENIIDESGMPKERFSAEFPKEGPSILRIQQVVRGDSAAYFCASSFDTGGAGSGANVLTFGAGSRLTVL.

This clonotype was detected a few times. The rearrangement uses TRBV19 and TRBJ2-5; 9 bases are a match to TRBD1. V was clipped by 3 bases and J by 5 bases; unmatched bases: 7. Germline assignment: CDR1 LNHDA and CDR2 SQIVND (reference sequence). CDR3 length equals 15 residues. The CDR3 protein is CASSITQGAAETQYF. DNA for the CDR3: TGTGCCAGTAGTATTACACAGGGGGCGGCGGAGACCCAGTACTTC.

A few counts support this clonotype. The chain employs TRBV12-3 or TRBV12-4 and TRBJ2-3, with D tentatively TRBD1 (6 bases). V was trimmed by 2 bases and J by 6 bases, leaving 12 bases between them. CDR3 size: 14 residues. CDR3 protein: CASSLNRAGDTQYF. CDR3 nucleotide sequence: TGTGCCAGCAGTTTAAACAGGGCAGGGGATACGCAGTATTTT.

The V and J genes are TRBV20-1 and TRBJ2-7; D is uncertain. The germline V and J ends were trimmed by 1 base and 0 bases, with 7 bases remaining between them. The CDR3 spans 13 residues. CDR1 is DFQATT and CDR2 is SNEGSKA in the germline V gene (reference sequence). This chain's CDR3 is CSARGHRSYEQYF. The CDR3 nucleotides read TGCAGTGCTAGAGGGCATCGCTCCTACGAGCAGTACTTC.

In DNA form, the CDR3 reads TGCAGTGCTAGAGGCGGGGTGGCAGGAGCAGATACGCAGTATTTT. Residues: CSARGGVAGADTQYF. The chain employs TRBV20-1 and TRBJ2-3; the D gene is possibly TRBD2 (6 bases). CDR3 length: 15 residues. The germline V and J ends were trimmed by 1 base and 4 bases, with 15 bases remaining between them. The germline V gene encodes CDR1 DFQATT and CDR2 SNEGSKA (reference sequence).

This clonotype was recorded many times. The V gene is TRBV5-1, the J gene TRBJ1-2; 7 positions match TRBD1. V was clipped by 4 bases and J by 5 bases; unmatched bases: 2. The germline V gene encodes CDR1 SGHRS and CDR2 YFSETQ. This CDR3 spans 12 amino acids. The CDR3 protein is CASSPGQYGYTF. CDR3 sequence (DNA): TGCGCCAGCAGCCCGGGACAGTATGGCTACACCTTC.

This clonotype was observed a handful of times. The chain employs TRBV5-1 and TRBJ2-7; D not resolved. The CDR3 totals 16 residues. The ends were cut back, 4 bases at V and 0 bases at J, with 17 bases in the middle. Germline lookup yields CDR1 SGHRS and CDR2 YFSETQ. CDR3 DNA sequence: TGCGCCAGCAGCCGAGAGAGTCGTATGGGCTCCTACGAGCAGTACTTC. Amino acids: CASSRESRMGSYEQYF.